This note documents a single TCR beta chain sequence. Its antigen is not known. The germline gives CDR1 LNHDA, CDR2 SQIVND (reference sequence). This CDR3 region has 16 residues. Trimming cost V 6 bases and J 0 bases, with 14 bases left between them. Assay: immunoSEQ multiplex PCR; the TCRdb copy retains only in-frame clones and omits some. The sample consists of 100,000 to 150,000 clones, about 90% of them appearing once. These data belong to a study of T cell responses to AZD1222 COVID-19 vaccine. Study-wide points: The donor cohort was predominantly white British with a female majority, and clonal diversity may have been underestimated.

The receptor comes from an adult in good health. The J gene is TRBJ2-2, the V gene TRBV19; no definite D call. Specimen: peripheral blood, collected on day 0 of AZD1222 vaccination. CDR3 DNA: TGTGCCAGTAGGATCATTAAGCAGGCGAACACCGGGGAGCTGTTTTTT. This encodes CASRIIKQANTGELFF. Together with reference TRBV19 and TRBJ2-2, the CDR3 gives the full variable domain: DGGITQSPKYLFRKEGQNVTLSCEQNLNHDAMYWYRQDPGQGLRLIYYSQIVNDFQKGDIAEGYSVSREKKESFPLTVTSAQKNPTAFYLCASRIIKQANTGELFFGEGSRLTVL.